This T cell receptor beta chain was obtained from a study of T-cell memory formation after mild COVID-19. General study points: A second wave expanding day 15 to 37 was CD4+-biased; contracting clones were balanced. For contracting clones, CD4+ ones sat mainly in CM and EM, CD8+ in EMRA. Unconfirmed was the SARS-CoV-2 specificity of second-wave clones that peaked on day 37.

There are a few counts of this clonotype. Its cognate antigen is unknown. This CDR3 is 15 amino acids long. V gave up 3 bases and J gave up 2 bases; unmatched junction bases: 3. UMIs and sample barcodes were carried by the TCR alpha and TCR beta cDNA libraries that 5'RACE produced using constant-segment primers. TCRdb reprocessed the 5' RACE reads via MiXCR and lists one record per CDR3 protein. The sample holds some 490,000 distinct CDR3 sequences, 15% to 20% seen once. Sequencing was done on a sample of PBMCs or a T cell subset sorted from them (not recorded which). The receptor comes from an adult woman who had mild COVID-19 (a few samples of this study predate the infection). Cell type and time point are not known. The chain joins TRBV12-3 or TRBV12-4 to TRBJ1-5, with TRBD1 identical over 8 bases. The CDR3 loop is CASSFGQGGNQPQHF. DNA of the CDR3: TGTGCCAGCAGTTTTGGACAGGGCGGCAATCAGCCCCAGCATTTT.